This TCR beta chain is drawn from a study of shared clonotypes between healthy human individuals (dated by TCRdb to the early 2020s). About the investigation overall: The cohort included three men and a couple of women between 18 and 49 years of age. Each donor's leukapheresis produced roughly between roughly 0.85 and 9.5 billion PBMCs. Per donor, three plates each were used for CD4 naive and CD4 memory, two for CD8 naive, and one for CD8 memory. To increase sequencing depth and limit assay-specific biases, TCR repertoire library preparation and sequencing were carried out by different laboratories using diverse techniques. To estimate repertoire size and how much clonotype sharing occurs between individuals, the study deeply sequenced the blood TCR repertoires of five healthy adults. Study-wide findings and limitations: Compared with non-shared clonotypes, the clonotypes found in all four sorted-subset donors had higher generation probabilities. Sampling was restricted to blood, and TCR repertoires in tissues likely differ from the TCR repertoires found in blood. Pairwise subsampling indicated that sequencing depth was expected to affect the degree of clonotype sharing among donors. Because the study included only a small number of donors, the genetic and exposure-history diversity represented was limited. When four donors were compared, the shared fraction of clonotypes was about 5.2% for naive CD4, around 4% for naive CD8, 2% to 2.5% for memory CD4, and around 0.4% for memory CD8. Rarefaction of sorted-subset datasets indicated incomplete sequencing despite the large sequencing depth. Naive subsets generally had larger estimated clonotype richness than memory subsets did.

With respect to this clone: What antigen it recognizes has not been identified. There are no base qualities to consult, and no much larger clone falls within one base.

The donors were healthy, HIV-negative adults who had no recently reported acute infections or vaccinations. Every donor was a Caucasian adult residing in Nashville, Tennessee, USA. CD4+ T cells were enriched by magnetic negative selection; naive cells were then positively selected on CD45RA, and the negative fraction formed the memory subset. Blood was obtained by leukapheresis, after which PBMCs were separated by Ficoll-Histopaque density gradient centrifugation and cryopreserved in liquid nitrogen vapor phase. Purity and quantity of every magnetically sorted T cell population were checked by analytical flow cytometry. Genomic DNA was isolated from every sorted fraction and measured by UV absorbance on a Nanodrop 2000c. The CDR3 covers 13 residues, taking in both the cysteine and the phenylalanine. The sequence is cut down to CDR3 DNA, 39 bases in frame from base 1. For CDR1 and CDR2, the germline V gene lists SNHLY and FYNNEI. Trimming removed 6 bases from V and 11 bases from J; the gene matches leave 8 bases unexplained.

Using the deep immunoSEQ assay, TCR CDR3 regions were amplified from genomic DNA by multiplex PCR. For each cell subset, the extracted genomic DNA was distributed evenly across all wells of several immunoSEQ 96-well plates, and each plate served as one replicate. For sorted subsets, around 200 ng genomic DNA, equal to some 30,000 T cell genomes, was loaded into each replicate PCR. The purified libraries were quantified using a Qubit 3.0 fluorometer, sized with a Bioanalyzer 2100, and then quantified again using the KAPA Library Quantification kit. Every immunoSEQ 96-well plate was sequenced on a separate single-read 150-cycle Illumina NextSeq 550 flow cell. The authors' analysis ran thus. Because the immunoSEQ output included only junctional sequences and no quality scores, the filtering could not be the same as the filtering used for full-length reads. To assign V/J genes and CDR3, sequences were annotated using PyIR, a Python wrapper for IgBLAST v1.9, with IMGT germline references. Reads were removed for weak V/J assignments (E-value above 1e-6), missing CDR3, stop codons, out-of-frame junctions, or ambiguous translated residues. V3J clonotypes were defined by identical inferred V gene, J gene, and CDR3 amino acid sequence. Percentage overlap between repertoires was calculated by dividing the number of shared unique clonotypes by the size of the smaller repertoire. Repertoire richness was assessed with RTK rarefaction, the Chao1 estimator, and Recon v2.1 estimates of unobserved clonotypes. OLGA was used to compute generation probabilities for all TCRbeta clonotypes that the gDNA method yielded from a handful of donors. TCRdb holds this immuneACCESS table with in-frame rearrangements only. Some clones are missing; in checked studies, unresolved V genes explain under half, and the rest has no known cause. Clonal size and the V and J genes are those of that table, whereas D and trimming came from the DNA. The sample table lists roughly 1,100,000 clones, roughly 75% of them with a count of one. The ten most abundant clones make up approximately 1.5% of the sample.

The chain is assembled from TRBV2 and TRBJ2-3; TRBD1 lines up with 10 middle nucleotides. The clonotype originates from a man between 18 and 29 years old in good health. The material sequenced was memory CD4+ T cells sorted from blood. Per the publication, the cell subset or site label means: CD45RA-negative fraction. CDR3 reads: CASRDDRGRGQYF. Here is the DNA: TGTGCCAGCAGAGATGACAGGGGGCGGGGGCAGTATTTT.